This T cell receptor beta chain was captured in a study of human T cells and chemical hapten exposure. Study as a whole: Patients, largely female, had alopecia areata, totalis or universalis. General study results and limits: Donors in the study had alopecia, meaning their immune response may differ from healthy people's. TCRs whose frequency exceeded 1 in 1000 remained the same following DPC sensitization. Expanded TCRs made up significantly more big CDR3 similarity clusters than controls did.

Time point denoted: patch test 1, 2 weeks after DPC sensitization. Indicated treatment: therapeutic diphenylcyclopropenone sensitization with weekly scalp DPC. This CDR3 spans 16 amino acids. J was trimmed by 2 bases and V by 6 bases; bases with no gene match: 9. A note on this clonotype: Antigen: not known.

TCRdb recomputed calls from the RACE reads with MiXCR, one row per CDR3 protein. The sample has about 110,000 distinct CDR3 sequences; 11% are singletons. The rearrangement links TRBV12-3 or TRBV12-4 to TRBJ2-1; 8 bases map to TRBD2. The TCR comes from a woman aged 40 to 49 with alopecia areata. Some clones in this sample may be carry-over from other donors' samples. Sequenced material: whole blood, taken in connection with sensitization to the hapten diphenylcyclopropenone (DPC). CDR3 bases: TGTGCCAGCAGCCTTCTGCGGGAGGTAACCTACAATGAGCAGTTCTTC. It translates to CASSLLREVTYNEQFF.